This T cell receptor (beta chain) is from a study of shared clonotypes between healthy human individuals. At the level of the study: A couple of women and a few men aged 18 to 49 made up the donors.

Of note for this clone: The antigen is not known.

Germline trimming cut 5 bases from V and 3 bases from J; bases unmatched to any gene: 3. Germline loops: CDR1 SQVTM, CDR2 ANQGSEA. The CDR3 contains 12 residues. Notes on the study in general: Researchers sampled only blood; tissue repertoires likely differ. Relative to memory subsets, naive subsets generally showed larger estimated richness.

The repertoire was sequenced with immunoSEQ multiplex PCR; TCRdb's copy has only in-frame clones and lacks some. The sample includes roughly 2.2 million clones, approximately 90% of them seen just once. The clonotype was recovered from a man between 18 and 29 years old in good health. Some clones in this sample may be carry-over from other donors' samples. Material for sequencing was naive CD4+ T cells from PBMCs. Subset in this sample: CD45RA+ positively selected. The rearrangement uses TRBV29-1 and TRBJ2-5; 7 bases fit TRBD1. CDR3 DNA sequence: TGCAGCGTTCGGGACAGAGAAGAGACCCAGTACTTC. This encodes CSVRDREETQYF.